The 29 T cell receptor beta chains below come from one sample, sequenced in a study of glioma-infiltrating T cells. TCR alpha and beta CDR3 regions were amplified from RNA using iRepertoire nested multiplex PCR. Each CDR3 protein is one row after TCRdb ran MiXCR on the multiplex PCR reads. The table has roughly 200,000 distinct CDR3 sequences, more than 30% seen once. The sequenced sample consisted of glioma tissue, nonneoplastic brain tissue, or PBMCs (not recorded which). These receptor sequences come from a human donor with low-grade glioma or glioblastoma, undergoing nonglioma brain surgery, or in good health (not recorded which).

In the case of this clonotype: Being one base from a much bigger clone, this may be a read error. CDR3 bases: TGCAGTGCTAGACCAAGACATGGCCTGGGGGAGACCCAGTACTTC. The encoded protein is CSARPRHGLGETQYF. This chain connects TRBV20-1 to TRBJ2-5; unclear D gene. Germline assignment: CDR1 DFQATT and CDR2 SNEGSKA (reference sequence). CDR3 length: 15 residues. Trimming removed 2 bases from V and 5 bases from J, with 18 bases in between.

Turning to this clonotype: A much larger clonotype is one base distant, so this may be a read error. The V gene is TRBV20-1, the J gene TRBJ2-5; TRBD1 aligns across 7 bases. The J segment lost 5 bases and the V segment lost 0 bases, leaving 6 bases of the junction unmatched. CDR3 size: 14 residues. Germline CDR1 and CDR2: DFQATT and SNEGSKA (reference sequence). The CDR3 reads CSARDRGGLETQYF. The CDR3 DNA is TGCAGTGCTAGAGATCGAGGGGGCCTCGAGACCCAGTACTTC.

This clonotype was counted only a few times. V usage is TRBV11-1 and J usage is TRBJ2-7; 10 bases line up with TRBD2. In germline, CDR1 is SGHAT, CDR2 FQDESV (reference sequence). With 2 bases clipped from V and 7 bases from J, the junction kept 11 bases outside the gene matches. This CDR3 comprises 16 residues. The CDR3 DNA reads TGTGCCAGCAGCTTACGCCTAGCGGGAGAAGCGGGGGAGCAGTACTTC. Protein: CASSLRLAGEAGEQYF.

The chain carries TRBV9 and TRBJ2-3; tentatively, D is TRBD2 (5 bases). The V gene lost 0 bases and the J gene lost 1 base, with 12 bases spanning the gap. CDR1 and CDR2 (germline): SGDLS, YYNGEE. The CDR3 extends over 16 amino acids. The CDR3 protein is CASSVDLGVRTDTQYF. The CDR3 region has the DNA TGTGCCAGCAGCGTAGATTTGGGAGTGCGCACAGATACGCAGTATTTT.

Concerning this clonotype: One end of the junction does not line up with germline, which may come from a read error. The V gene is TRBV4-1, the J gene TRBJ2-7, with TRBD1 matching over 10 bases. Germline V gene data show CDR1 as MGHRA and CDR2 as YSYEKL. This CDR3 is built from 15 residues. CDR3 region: CSSSQDGTGVYEQYF. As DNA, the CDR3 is TGCTCCAGCAGCCAAGACGGGACAGGGGTCTACGAGCAGTACTTC.

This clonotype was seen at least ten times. The CDR3 reads CASSLSAQGVYYNEQFF. CDR3 in DNA: TGTGCCAGCAGTTTATCGGCTCAGGGGGTGTACTACAATGAGCAGTTCTTC. The chain couples TRBV27 to TRBJ2-1, with 7 positions matching TRBD1. V lost 0 bases, J lost 3 bases, and 8 bases stayed unmatched. The length of the CDR3 is 17 residues. Germline V CDR1 and CDR2: MNHEY, SMNVEV (reference sequence).

The CDR3: CASSYSCTSGSSYEQYF. The CDR3 DNA sequence: TGTGCCAGCAGTTACTCGTGTACTAGCGGATCCTCCTACGAGCAGTACTTC. The rearrangement joins TRBV6-2 or TRBV6-3 to TRBJ2-7; 8 bases fit TRBD2. The CDR3 loop spans 17 amino acids. Losses at the gene ends were 0 bases for V and 0 bases for J; bases not matched to a gene: 7. Germline CDR1 is MNHEY and CDR2 is SVGEGT.

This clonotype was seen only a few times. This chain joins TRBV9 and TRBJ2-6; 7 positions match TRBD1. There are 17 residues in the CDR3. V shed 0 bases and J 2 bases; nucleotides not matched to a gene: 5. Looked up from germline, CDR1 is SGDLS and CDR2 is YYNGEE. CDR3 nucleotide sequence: TGTGCCAGCAGCGTAGCTTCTCAGGGGGCTGGGGCCAACGTCCTGACTTTC. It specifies CASSVASQGAGANVLTF.

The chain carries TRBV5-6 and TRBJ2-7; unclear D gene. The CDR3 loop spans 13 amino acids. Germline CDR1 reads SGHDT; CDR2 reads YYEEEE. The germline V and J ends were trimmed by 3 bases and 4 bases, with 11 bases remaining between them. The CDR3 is CASSWLEDYEQYF. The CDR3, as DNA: TGTGCCAGCAGCTGGCTAGAGGATTACGAGCAGTACTTC.

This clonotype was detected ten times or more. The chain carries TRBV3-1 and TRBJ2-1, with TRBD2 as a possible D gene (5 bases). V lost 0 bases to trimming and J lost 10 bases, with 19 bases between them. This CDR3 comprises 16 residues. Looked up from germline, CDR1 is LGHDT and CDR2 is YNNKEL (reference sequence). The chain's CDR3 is CASSQESLPGTGEQFF. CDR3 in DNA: TGTGCCAGCAGCCAAGAGTCCCTGCCGGGAACGGGCGAGCAGTTCTTC.

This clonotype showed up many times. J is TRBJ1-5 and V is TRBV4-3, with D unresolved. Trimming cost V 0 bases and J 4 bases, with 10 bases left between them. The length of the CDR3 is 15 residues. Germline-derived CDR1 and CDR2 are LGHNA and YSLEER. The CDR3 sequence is CASSQDIGGNQPQHF. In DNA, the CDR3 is TGCGCCAGCAGCCAAGATATCGGAGGAAATCAGCCCCAGCATTTT.

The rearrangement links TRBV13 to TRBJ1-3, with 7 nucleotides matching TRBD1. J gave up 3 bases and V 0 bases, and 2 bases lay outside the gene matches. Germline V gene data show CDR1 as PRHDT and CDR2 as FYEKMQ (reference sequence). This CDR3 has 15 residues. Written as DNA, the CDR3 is TGTGCCAGCAGCTTAGGAAGGGGGCTTGGAAACACCATATATTTT. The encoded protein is CASSLGRGLGNTIYF. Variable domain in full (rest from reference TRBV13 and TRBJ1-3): AAGVIQSPRHLIKEKRETATLKCYPIPRHDTVYWYQQGPGQDPQFLISFYEKMQSDKGSIPDRFSAQQFSDYHSELNMSSLELGDSALYFCASSLGRGLGNTIYFGEGSWLTVV.

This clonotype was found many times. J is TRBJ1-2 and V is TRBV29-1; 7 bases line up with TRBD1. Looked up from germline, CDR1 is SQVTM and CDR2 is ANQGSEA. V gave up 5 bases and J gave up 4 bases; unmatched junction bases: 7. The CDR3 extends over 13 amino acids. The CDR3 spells CSVWDRTSYGYTF. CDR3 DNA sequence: TGCAGCGTTTGGGACAGAACTTCCTATGGCTACACCTTC.

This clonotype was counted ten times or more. Here the CDR3 reads CASSLGLALQSYNEQFF. DNA of the CDR3: TGTGCCAGCAGCTTAGGGCTAGCGCTTCAATCCTACAATGAGCAGTTCTTC. The gene calls are TRBV7-6 and TRBJ2-1, with D possibly matching TRBD2 (6 bases). V was shortened by 1 base and J by 1 base, with 14 bases between the two germline ends. The CDR3 consists of 17 residues. Germline V gives CDR1 SGHVS, CDR2 FNYEAQ.

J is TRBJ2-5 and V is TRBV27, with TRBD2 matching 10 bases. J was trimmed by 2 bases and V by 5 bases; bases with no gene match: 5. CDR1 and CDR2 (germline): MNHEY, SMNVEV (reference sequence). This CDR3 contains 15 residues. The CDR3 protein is CASSRGLAVQETQYF. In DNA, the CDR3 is TGTGCCAGCAGTCGCGGACTAGCGGTACAAGAGACCCAGTACTTC.

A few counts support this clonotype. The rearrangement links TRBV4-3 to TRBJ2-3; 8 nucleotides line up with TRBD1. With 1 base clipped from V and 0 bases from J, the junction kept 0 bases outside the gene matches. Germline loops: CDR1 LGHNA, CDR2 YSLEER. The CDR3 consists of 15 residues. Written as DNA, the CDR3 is TGCGCCAGCAGCCAAGGGACAGGGAGCACAGATACGCAGTATTTT. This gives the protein CASSQGTGSTDTQYF.

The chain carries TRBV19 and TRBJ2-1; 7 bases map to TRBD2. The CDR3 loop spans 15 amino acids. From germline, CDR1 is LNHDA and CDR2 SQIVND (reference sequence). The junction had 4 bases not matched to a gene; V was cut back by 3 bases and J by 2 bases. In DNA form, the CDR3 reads TGTGCCAGTAGTATTGGGGGGGACCCCTACAATGAGCAGTTCTTC. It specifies CASSIGGDPYNEQFF.

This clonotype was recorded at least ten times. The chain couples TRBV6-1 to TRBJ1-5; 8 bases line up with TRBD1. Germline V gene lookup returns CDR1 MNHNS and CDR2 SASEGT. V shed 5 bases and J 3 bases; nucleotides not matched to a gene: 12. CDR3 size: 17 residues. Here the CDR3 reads CASSSLAGTGNNQPQHF. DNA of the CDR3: TGTGCCAGCAGTTCTCTCGCCGGGACAGGAAACAATCAGCCCCAGCATTTT.

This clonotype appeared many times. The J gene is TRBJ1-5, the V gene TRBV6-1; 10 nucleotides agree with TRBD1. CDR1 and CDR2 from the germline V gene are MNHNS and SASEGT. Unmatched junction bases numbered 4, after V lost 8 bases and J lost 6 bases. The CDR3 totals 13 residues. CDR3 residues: CASGTGDSQPQHF. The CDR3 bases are TGTGCCAGCGGGACAGGGGATAGTCAGCCCCAGCATTTT.

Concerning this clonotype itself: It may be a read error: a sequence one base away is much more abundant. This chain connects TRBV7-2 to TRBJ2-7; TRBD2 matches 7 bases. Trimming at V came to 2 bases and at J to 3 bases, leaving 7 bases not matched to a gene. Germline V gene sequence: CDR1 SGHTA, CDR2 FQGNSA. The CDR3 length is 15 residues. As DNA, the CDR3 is TGTGCCAGCAGCTTAAGCGGGACTGACTTCTACGAGCAGTACTTC. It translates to CASSLSGTDFYEQYF.

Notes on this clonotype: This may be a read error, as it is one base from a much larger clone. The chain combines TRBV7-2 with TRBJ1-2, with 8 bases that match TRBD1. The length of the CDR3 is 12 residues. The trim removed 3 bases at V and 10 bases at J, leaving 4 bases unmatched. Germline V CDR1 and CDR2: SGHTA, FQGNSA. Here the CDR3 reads CASSLGTGVYTF. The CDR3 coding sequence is TGTGCCAGCAGCTTGGGGACAGGAGTCTACACCTTC.

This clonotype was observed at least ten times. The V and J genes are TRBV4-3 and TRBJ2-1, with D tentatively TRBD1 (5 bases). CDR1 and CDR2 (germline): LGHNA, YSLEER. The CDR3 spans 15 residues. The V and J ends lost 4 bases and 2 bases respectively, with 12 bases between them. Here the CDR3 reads CASSLDKPAYNEQFF. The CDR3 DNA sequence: TGCGCCAGCAGCCTGGACAAGCCTGCCTACAATGAGCAGTTCTTC.

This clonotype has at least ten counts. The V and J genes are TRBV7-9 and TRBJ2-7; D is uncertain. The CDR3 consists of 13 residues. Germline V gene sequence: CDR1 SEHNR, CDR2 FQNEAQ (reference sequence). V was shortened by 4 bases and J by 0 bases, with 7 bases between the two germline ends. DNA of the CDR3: TGTGCCAGCAGCTCCACGGCCTCCTACGAGCAGTACTTC. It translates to CASSSTASYEQYF.

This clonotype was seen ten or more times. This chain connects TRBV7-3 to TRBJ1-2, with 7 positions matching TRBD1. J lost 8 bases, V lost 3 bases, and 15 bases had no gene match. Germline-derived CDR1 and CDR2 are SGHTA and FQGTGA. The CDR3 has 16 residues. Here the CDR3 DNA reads TGTGCCAGCAGCTTGACGACCAGGGGGGACCAAGACGGCTACACCTTC. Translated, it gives CASSLTTRGDQDGYTF.

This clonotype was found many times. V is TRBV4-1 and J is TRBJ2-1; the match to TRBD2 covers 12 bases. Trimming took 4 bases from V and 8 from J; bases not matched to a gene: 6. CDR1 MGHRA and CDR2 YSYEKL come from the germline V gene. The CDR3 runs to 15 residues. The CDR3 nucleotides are TGCGCCAGCAGCCCGCTAGCGGGAGGGCTCGATGAGCAGTTCTTC. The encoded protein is CASSPLAGGLDEQFF.

Here the CDR3 reads CASSVVPAGEGQQFF. CDR3 DNA: TGTGCCAGCAGCGTAGTCCCAGCGGGAGAAGGTCAGCAGTTCTTC. The chain is built from TRBV9 and TRBJ2-1; TRBD2 aligns across 8 bases. CDR1 is SGDLS, CDR2 YYNGEE, per germline. With 0 bases clipped from V and 11 bases from J, the junction kept 10 bases outside the gene matches. The CDR3 spans 15 residues.

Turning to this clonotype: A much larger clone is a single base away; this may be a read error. The CDR3 sequence: CASSQEGTEQEPQYF. The CDR3 DNA sequence: TGCGCCAGCAGCCAAGAGGGTACAGAACAAGAGCCCCAGTACTTC. The chain recombines TRBV4-3 with TRBJ2-5; no clear D gene. The germline gives CDR1 LGHNA, CDR2 YSLEER. CDR3 length equals 15 residues.

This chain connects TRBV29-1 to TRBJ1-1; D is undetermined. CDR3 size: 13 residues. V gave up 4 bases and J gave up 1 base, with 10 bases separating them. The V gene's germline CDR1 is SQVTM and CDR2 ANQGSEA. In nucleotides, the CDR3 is TGCAGCGTTGGGGCGAGCGGGAACACTGAAGCTTTCTTT. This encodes CSVGASGNTEAFF. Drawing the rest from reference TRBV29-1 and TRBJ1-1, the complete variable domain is SAVISQKPSRDICQRGTSLTIQCQVDSQVTMMFWYRQQPGQSLTLIATANQGSEATYESGFVIDKFPISRPNLTFSTLTVSNMSPEDSSIYLCSVGASGNTEAFFGQGTRLTVV.

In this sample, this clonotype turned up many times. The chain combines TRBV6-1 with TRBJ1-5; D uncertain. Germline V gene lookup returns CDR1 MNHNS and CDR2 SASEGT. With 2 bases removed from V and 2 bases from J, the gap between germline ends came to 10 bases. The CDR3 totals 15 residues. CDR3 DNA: TGTGCCAGCAGTGAAAATGGCGGGGGCAATCAGCCCCAGCATTTT. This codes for CASSENGGGNQPQHF.